This T cell receptor (beta chain) originates from a study of cytomegalovirus exposure and HLA in healthy donors. In the study overall: A prior study identified some 100 million unique TCR beta sequences from roughly 180 million T cells. Study results and caveats: Compared with the approximately 680-donor mean, an Asian-associated ancestry cluster reportedly had fewer N-insertions, according to a later analysis. TCR beta sequences reportedly predicted the HLA-A and HLA-B alleles of most subjects accurately. Confirmation in vitro established that three CMV-associated chains were specific for CMV antigens.

About this clone itself: Its antigen is not identified.

The CDR3 runs to 14 residues. Germline CDR1 and CDR2: MNHEY and SVGAGI. V shed 2 bases and J shed 2 bases, with 6 bases lying between them. Primers included in the PCR were 60 Vbeta and 13 Jbeta primers. Sequenced by immunoSEQ multiplex PCR; TCRdb stores in-frame clones only, minus some. The sample holds about 160,000 clones; more than 70% are singletons and the top ten take 4.5%. The specimen was PBMCs. The genes are TRBV6-5 and TRBJ1-4; possibly TRBD1 for D (5 bases). This TCR came from a woman between 45 and 60 years old in good health and CMV-seropositive. The CDR3 here is CASSYGATNEKLFF. The CDR3 DNA is TGTGCCAGCAGTTACGGGGCGACTAATGAAAAACTGTTTTTT.